This passage covers 32 T cell receptor beta chains from one sample sequenced in a study of T-cell memory formation after mild COVID-19. Each CDR3 protein gets one entry after TCRdb re-called the 5' RACE reads with MiXCR. The table lists 200,000 or so distinct CDR3 sequences, over 7.5% of them singletons. Sequenced input: PBMCs or a T cell subset sorted from them (not recorded which). Every receptor here comes from a man aged 18 to 30 who had mild COVID-19 (a few samples of this study predate the infection). Cell type and time point are not known.

This clonotype has more than one count but fewer than ten. The CDR3 here is CSPWRGDNEQFF. CDR3 nucleotides: TGCAGCCCTTGGCGGGGGGACAATGAGCAGTTCTTC. The chain combines TRBV20-1 with TRBJ2-1; the match to TRBD2 covers 8 bases. The CDR3 is made up of 12 amino acids. Germline V lookup: CDR1 DFQATT, CDR2 SNEGSKA (reference sequence).

This clonotype was picked up many times. This chain joins TRBV4-2 and TRBJ1-2, with 9 bases lining up with TRBD1. V gave up 4 bases and J gave up 4 bases; unmatched junction bases: 10. The CDR3 length is 16 residues. Germline V gene sequence: CDR1 LGHNA, CDR2 YNFKEQ. Here the CDR3 reads CASSRQNRGRTYGYTF. The DNA for the CDR3 is TGTGCCAGCAGCCGCCAGAACAGGGGGCGGACCTATGGCTACACCTTC.

This clonotype was seen a few times. The chain joins TRBV9 to TRBJ1-4; D gene ambiguous. Trimming took off 0 bases at V and 0 bases at J, with 3 bases between the two ends. This CDR3 has 14 amino acids. Germline loops: CDR1 SGDLS, CDR2 YYNGEE. The CDR3 protein is CASSVATTNEKLFF. The CDR3 nucleotides read TGTGCCAGCAGCGTAGCGACAACTAATGAAAAACTGTTTTTT.

This clonotype was seen repeatedly, ten times or more. The J gene is TRBJ2-1, the V gene TRBV24-1; 10 nucleotides align to TRBD2. Germline values: CDR1 KGHDR, CDR2 SFDVKD. The CDR3 is made up of 15 amino acids. The V gene end was trimmed by 7 bases and the J gene end by 8 bases; junction bases not matched to a gene: 10. Here the CDR3 reads CATSERGGGKDEQFF. In DNA form, the CDR3 reads TGTGCCACCAGCGAGCGGGGGGGAGGAAAAGATGAGCAGTTCTTC.

The sample holds many counts of this clonotype. The rearrangement links TRBV12-3 or TRBV12-4 to TRBJ2-1; D possibly corresponds to TRBD2 (7 bases). The CDR3 loop spans 15 amino acids. V gave up 5 bases and J gave up 10 bases, with 21 bases separating them. As DNA, the CDR3 is TGTGCCAGCAGTCCCCGGGGGGCGCTATCTCGAGAGCAGTTCTTC. Residues: CASSPRGALSREQFF.

This clonotype appeared many times. The V and J genes are TRBV12-3 or TRBV12-4 and TRBJ2-1, with no clear D. The CDR3 covers 15 residues. The V gene lost 5 bases and the J gene lost 0 bases, with 11 bases spanning the gap. The DNA for the CDR3 is TGTGCCAGCAGTCCTGACACGAGCTCCTACAATGAGCAGTTCTTC. It specifies CASSPDTSSYNEQFF.

This clonotype was seen only a few times. The rearrangement joins TRBV9 to TRBJ1-2; TRBD1 aligns across 10 bases. This CDR3 spans 17 amino acids. Germline V gene sequence: CDR1 SGDLS, CDR2 YYNGEE. V gave up 4 bases and J gave up 2 bases; unmatched junction bases: 11. The CDR3 here is CASSSYDRGRPNYGYTF. The CDR3 DNA reads as TGTGCCAGCAGCTCCTATGACAGGGGGCGGCCAAACTATGGCTACACCTTC. Full variable domain (remainder filled in from reference TRBV9 and TRBJ1-2): DSGVTQTPKHLITATGQRVTLRCSPRSGDLSVYWYQQSLDQGLQFLIQYYNGEERAKGNILERFSAQQFPDLHSELNLSSLELGDSALYFCASSSYDRGRPNYGYTFGSGTRLTVV.

This clonotype was found many times. This chain links TRBV9 with TRBJ2-3; 13 positions agree with TRBD2. This CDR3 region has 19 residues. V shed 4 bases, J shed 2 bases, and the junction held 13 bases outside the gene matches. Germline V CDR1 and CDR2: SGDLS, YYNGEE. As DNA, the CDR3 is TGTGCCAGCAGCCCTCCCGCGCGACTAGCGGGGGGTGTCACAGATACGCAGTATTTT. Amino acid sequence: CASSPPARLAGGVTDTQYF.

This clonotype was recorded a few times. This chain uses TRBV20-1 with TRBJ1-3, with D unresolved. The germline V and J ends were trimmed by 3 bases and 0 bases, with 3 bases remaining between them. Germline V gene data show CDR1 as DFQATT and CDR2 as SNEGSKA (reference sequence). This CDR3 comprises 12 residues. This CDR3 is CSASTSGNTIYF. CDR3 nucleotide sequence: TGCAGTGCTAGTACCTCTGGAAACACCATATATTTT.

This rearrangement joins TRBV6-2 or TRBV6-3 to TRBJ2-6; weak D call: TRBD1 (5 bases). CDR1 and CDR2 from the germline V gene are MNHEY and SVGEGT. The CDR3 has 13 residues. Trimming removed 6 bases at V and 3 bases at J, with 6 bases between. CDR3 region: CASRGRGANVLTF. The CDR3 DNA is TGTGCCAGCAGGGGGCGTGGGGCCAACGTCCTGACTTTC.

The rearrangement joins TRBV4-1 to TRBJ2-2, with 10 bases fitting TRBD1. Germline CDR1 and CDR2: MGHRA and YSYEKL. The length of the CDR3 is 15 residues. With V trimmed by 2 bases and J by 6 bases, 3 bases remained unmatched. CDR3 sequence: CASSQPGTGAGELFF. CDR3 coding DNA: TGCGCCAGCAGCCAACCCGGGACAGGGGCCGGGGAGCTGTTTTTT.

The J gene is TRBJ1-6, the V gene TRBV12-3 or TRBV12-4; the D is unclear. The CDR3 contains 14 residues. Trimming pared 4 bases from V and 0 bases from J, leaving 4 bases between. The CDR3 DNA is TGTGCCAGCAGTTATAGCTCCTATAATTCACCCCTCCACTTT. It is translated as CASSYSSYNSPLHF.

V and J are TRBV4-2 and TRBJ2-1, with D uncertain. The germline V and J ends were trimmed by 3 bases and 6 bases, with 15 bases remaining between them. This CDR3 is 15 amino acids long. Germline lookup yields CDR1 LGHNA and CDR2 YNFKEQ. The CDR3 loop is CASSHGNRDRNEQFF. The CDR3 coding sequence is TGTGCCAGCAGCCATGGTAACCGAGACCGCAATGAGCAGTTCTTC.

This clonotype was found a few times. The J gene is TRBJ2-1, the V gene TRBV7-3, with D tentatively TRBD2 (5 bases). CDR1 and CDR2 (germline): SGHTA, FQGTGA. V lost 3 bases and J 9 bases, leaving 12 bases between the germline ends. The CDR3 totals 13 residues. CDR3 loop: CASSFGASGEQFF. The CDR3 nucleotides are TGTGCCAGCAGCTTCGGAGCAAGCGGTGAGCAGTTCTTC.

This clonotype was seen a handful of times. V gene TRBV9 combines with J gene TRBJ2-3; D is unresolved. The V end lost 0 bases, the J end lost 3 bases, and 8 bases lay between the germline ends. The CDR3 covers 14 residues. Germline CDR1 reads SGDLS; CDR2 reads YYNGEE. In DNA form, the CDR3 reads TGTGCCAGCAGCGTAGTTCCTTTTACAGATACGCAGTATTTT. Translation: CASSVVPFTDTQYF.

This clonotype was picked up a small number of times. The rearrangement uses TRBV12-3 or TRBV12-4 and TRBJ1-1; TRBD1 might be the D (6 bases). Trimming removed 5 bases from V and 4 bases from J, with 17 bases in between. The CDR3 covers 15 residues. The CDR3: CASSAHRDMSTEAFF. CDR3 nucleotides: TGTGCCAGCAGTGCCCACCGGGACATGAGCACTGAAGCTTTCTTT.

This clonotype was counted only a few times. The chain is built from TRBV29-1 and TRBJ2-7; 8 bases map to TRBD1. V was clipped by 6 bases and J by 4 bases; unmatched bases: 11. Per the germline V gene, CDR1 is SQVTM and CDR2 is ANQGSEA. The CDR3 spans 14 residues. CDR3 sequence (DNA): TGCAGCGTCTCAGGGGGCCAGCTATTATACGAGCAGTACTTC. This translates into CSVSGGQLLYEQYF.

There are a few counts of this clonotype. V usage is TRBV6-4 and J usage is TRBJ2-3; 7 nucleotides align to TRBD1. There are 15 residues in the CDR3. Trimming took 3 bases from V and 0 from J; bases not matched to a gene: 3. Germline V gene data show CDR1 as MRHNA and CDR2 as SNTAGT. In DNA, the CDR3 is TGTGCCAGCAGTGAGGGACAGACTAGCACAGATACGCAGTATTTT. Translating gives CASSEGQTSTDTQYF.

This clonotype was seen many times. The chain employs TRBV6-5 and TRBJ2-1; TRBD1 matches at 8 bases. The CDR3 covers 16 residues. Germline V gives CDR1 MNHEY, CDR2 SVGAGI. Trimming took 8 bases from V and 1 from J; bases not matched to a gene: 10. CDR3 in amino acids: CASAATGVLSYNEQFF. The CDR3 bases are TGTGCCAGCGCCGCGACAGGGGTGTTATCCTACAATGAGCAGTTCTTC.

V and J are TRBV11-2 and TRBJ2-3, with 10 bases fitting TRBD2. J lost 6 bases, V lost 6 bases, and 9 bases had no gene match. The CDR3 is made up of 15 amino acids. Germline V gene data show CDR1 as SGHAT and CDR2 as FQNNGV. The CDR3 loop is CASRVGLAETDTQYF. The CDR3 nucleotides read TGTGCCAGCAGGGTTGGACTAGCGGAAACGGATACGCAGTATTTT.

There are a few counts of this clonotype. The genes are TRBV7-9 and TRBJ2-1; tentatively, D is TRBD2 (5 bases). The V gene's germline CDR1 is SEHNR and CDR2 FQNEAQ (reference sequence). V gave up 1 base and J gave up 8 bases, with 18 bases separating them. The CDR3 loop spans 16 amino acids. CDR3 bases: TGTGCCAGCAGCTTAGTAGTTGGGCTAGCTTTCGATGAGCAGTTCTTC. This codes for CASSLVVGLAFDEQFF.

This clonotype has a handful of counts. This chain connects TRBV7-6 to TRBJ2-5; TRBD1 agrees at 8 bases. Trimming at V came to 5 bases and at J to 1 base, leaving 6 bases not matched to a gene. The CDR3 sequence is 15 residues long. Germline values: CDR1 SGHVS, CDR2 FNYEAQ. The DNA of the CDR3 is TGTGCCAGCAGCCTAGGGACAGGCCTCCAAGAGACCCAGTACTTC. Translation: CASSLGTGLQETQYF.

This clonotype was detected ten times or more. This chain connects TRBV6-5 to TRBJ2-6; D ambiguous. The length of the CDR3 is 14 residues. Germline CDR1 is MNHEY and CDR2 is SVGAGI. Trimming took off 4 bases at V and 4 bases at J, with 8 bases between the two ends. CDR3 amino acids: CASSSVLGANVLTF. DNA of the CDR3: TGTGCCAGCAGTTCTGTCCTCGGGGCCAACGTCCTGACTTTC.

The chain uses TRBV7-3 and TRBJ2-3; TRBD2 matches at 12 bases. CDR1 is SGHTA, CDR2 FQGTGA, per germline. This CDR3 contains 16 residues. V gave up 4 bases and J gave up 8 bases; unmatched junction bases: 10. CDR3 residues: CASSSGLAGPRGTQYF. The CDR3 DNA sequence: TGTGCCAGCAGCTCCGGACTAGCGGGGCCCAGGGGTACGCAGTATTTT. Full variable domain (missing parts from reference TRBV7-3 and TRBJ2-3): GAGVSQTPSNKVTEKGKYVELRCDPISGHTALYWYRQSLGQGPEFLIYFQGTGAADDSGLPNDRFFAVRPEGSVSTLKIQRTERGDSAVYLCASSSGLAGPRGTQYFGPGTRLTVL.

This clonotype occurred a few times. V is TRBV7-2 and J is TRBJ2-2, with D unclear. Trimming removed 1 base from V and 5 bases from J, with 8 bases in between. This CDR3 has 14 residues. Germline V lookup: CDR1 SGHTA, CDR2 FQGNSA. The CDR3 bases are TGTGCCAGCAGCTTAGTTTTGGTAACCGGGGAGCTGTTTTTT. Amino acids: CASSLVLVTGELFF.

The sample holds a few counts of this clonotype. The chain couples TRBV5-1 to TRBJ1-6; D may be TRBD1 (6 bases). The CDR3 covers 15 residues. Germline CDR1 SGHRS, CDR2 YFSETQ. V was cut by 0 bases and J by 5 bases, with 9 bases left in between. CDR3 in DNA: TGCGCCAGCAGCTTGGAAGGGGGAGATAATTCACCCCTCCACTTT. Its protein product is CASSLEGGDNSPLHF.

In its sample, this clonotype was seen a few times. The rearrangement links TRBV20-1 to TRBJ2-3; 8 nucleotides line up with TRBD2. This CDR3 comprises 14 residues. The germline V gene encodes CDR1 DFQATT and CDR2 SNEGSKA (reference sequence). The V gene end was trimmed by 7 bases and the J gene end by 5 bases; junction bases not matched to a gene: 11. The CDR3 sequence is CSVSRLAGIDTQYF. CDR3 bases: TGCAGTGTCTCGAGGTTAGCGGGGATAGATACGCAGTATTTT.

The J gene is TRBJ1-2, the V gene TRBV12-3 or TRBV12-4; TRBD1 matches at 8 bases. The CDR3 is 15 residues long. The V gene end was trimmed by 1 base and the J gene end by 5 bases; junction bases not matched to a gene: 6. CDR3 in amino acids: CASSLDPGQEYGYTF. As DNA, the CDR3 is TGTGCCAGCAGTTTAGACCCGGGACAGGAGTATGGCTACACCTTC.

This clonotype occurred a few times. This chain joins TRBV12-3 or TRBV12-4 and TRBJ1-5; D ambiguous. CDR3 length: 13 amino acids. Deletions cut 3 bases from V and 5 bases from J, with 8 bases between. The CDR3 region is CASSLLFDQPQHF. CDR3 DNA: TGTGCCAGCAGTTTGTTATTCGATCAGCCCCAGCATTTT.

This clonotype was picked up a small number of times. The chain uses TRBV7-2 and TRBJ2-3; D uncertain. Between the trimmed V and J ends, which lost 2 bases and 6 bases, there was a span of 12 bases. The CDR3 is 14 residues long. The germline gives CDR1 SGHTA, CDR2 FQGNSA. The CDR3 loop is CASSLTGLRDTQYF. The DNA of the CDR3 is TGTGCCAGCAGCTTAACGGGTCTTAGGGATACGCAGTATTTT.

This clonotype was counted many times. The chain uses TRBV11-2 and TRBJ2-7; no reliable D call. This CDR3 is built from 13 residues. Looked up from germline, CDR1 is SGHAT and CDR2 is FQNNGV. Trimming left V 1 base short and J 6 bases short, with 10 bases between. CDR3 region: CASSLGGQLEQYF. In DNA, the CDR3 is TGTGCCAGCAGCTTAGGAGGCCAGCTCGAGCAGTACTTC. The full variable domain, rest sourced from reference TRBV11-2 and TRBJ2-7, is EAGVAQSPRYKIIEKRQSVAFWCNPISGHATLYWYQQILGQGPKLLIQFQNNGVVDDSQLPKDRFSAERLKGVDSTLKIQPAKLEDSAVYLCASSLGGQLEQYFGPGTRLTVT.

At least ten counts were recorded for this clonotype. The rearrangement joins TRBV7-2 to TRBJ1-2; the D gene is possibly TRBD1 (5 bases). The CDR3 is 15 amino acids. Per the germline V gene, CDR1 is SGHTA and CDR2 is FQGNSA. Trimming left V 5 bases short and J 4 bases short, with 17 bases between. The CDR3 coding sequence is TGTGCCAGCAGCACAATTGGACAACCCTCCTATGGCTACACCTTC. Translated, it gives CASSTIGQPSYGYTF.